This record covers a single TCR beta chain. As yet, its antigen is unknown. Repertoires were generated with immunoSEQ multiplex PCR, while TCRdb's copy carries only in-frame clones and drops some. Of 9,000 to 13,000 clones in the sample, 84% were seen once. These data are taken from a study of blood T cell dynamics during melanoma immunotherapy. Study details: Metastatic melanoma patients received first-line pembrolizumab or nivolumab plus ipilimumab.

Time point reported: pre-treatment baseline. Sampling occurred pretreatment (T0) and at week 3 (W3), after cycle one of checkpoint blockade. Patients had no prior systemic cancer treatment, immunosuppressants or other active cancers. Germline values: CDR1 SGHRS, CDR2 YFSETQ. CDR3 length equals 15 residues. Trimming cost V 1 base and J 7 bases; bases outside gene matches: 9. Whole-study results and caveats: Disease-control patients' PBMC repertoires became either more clonal or more diverse at W3.

This rearrangement joins TRBV5-1 to TRBJ1-2; 8 bases are a match to TRBD1. The sequencing used blood, collected from a patient treated with checkpoint blockade. This clonotype was sampled from a human donor with melanoma. The CDR3 protein is CASSLPNQGAGGYTF. Written as DNA, the CDR3 is TGCGCCAGCAGCTTGCCTAATCAGGGGGCAGGTGGCTACACCTTC.